These T cell receptor beta chains were read from a single sample in a study of shared clonotypes between healthy human individuals. TCRdb's copy holds only in-frame clones and misses some; the assay was immunoSEQ multiplex PCR. This table holds roughly 1,000,000 clones, around 82% found once. The sample was memory CD4+ T cells from PBMCs. The receptors shown here come from a man aged 18 to 30 in good health. Some clones in this sample may be carry-over from other donors' samples. The CDR3 runs from the conserved cysteine through the conserved F or W. The order of the fields is CDR3 length, clone size, J gene, V gene, D gene, CDR3 protein, CDR3 DNA. D genes are given only for firm matches. Where a row states a size, it is once, few, many or the class of an expanded clone; other rows omit it.

>14|few|TRBJ1-1|TRBV6-1|TRBD1
CASSTGGSSTEAFF
TGTGCCAGCAGTACAGGGGGCTCTAGCACTGAAGCTTTCTTT
>14|-|TRBJ2-3|TRBV11-2|TRBD1
CASSPDRGTDTQYF
TGTGCCAGCAGCCCCGACAGGGGCACAGATACGCAGTATTTT
>17|-|TRBJ2-5|TRBV27|TRBD2
CASSLLGGASGQETQYF
TGTGCCAGCAGTTTATTGGGTGGGGCTAGCGGACAAGAGACCCAGTACTTC
>14|-|TRBJ1-3|TRBV10-3|-
CAISESDGGNTIYF
TGTGCCATCAGTGAGTCGGACGGAGGAAACACCATATATTTT
>15|-|TRBJ1-3|TRBV28|-
CASSQPSSSGNTIYF
TGTGCCAGCAGTCAGCCGTCTTCTTCTGGAAACACCATATATTTT
>17|-|TRBJ1-2|TRBV5-6|TRBD1
CASSPLGTGDPPHGYTF
TGTGCCAGCAGCCCTTTAGGGACAGGGGATCCCCCCCATGGCTACACCTTC
>14|-|TRBJ1-5|TRBV6-1|-
CASSTEYSNQPQHF
TGTGCCAGCAGTACCGAGTATAGCAATCAGCCCCAGCATTTT
>14|-|TRBJ1-1|TRBV5-1|-
CASSLDRWNTEAFF
TGCGCCAGCAGCTTGGACAGGTGGAACACTGAAGCTTTCTTT
>15|-|TRBJ2-1|TRBV6-6|TRBD2
CASRAGLAGGNEQFF
TGTGCCAGCAGAGCGGGACTAGCGGGAGGGAATGAGCAGTTCTTC
>12|-|TRBJ2-3|TRBV7-6|-
CASSSHLDTQYF
TGTGCCAGCAGCTCCCACCTAGATACGCAGTATTTT
>15|few|TRBJ2-1|TRBV9|-
CASSVGDQGGYEQFF
TGTGCCAGCAGCGTAGGGGACCAAGGCGGGTATGAGCAGTTCTTC